The source of this T cell receptor beta chain is a study of T cell responses to AZD1222 COVID-19 vaccine. Study findings and constraints: Clonal diversity was possibly underestimated, and white British individuals and females predominated among donors. Unmutated regions of variants are reportedly targeted by nearly half of spike-specific TCRs.

As for this clone: Its antigen is undetermined.

There are 13 residues in the CDR3. After removal of 2 bases from V and 4 bases from J, the junction contained 4 bases not matched to a gene. Per germline, CDR1 SQVTM and CDR2 ANQGSEA. Using immunoSEQ multiplex PCR, the repertoire was profiled, and TCRdb retains in-frame clones only, with some absent. The sample includes about 130,000 clones, about nine tenths seen only once; the top ten take under 2%. This rearrangement joins TRBV29-1 to TRBJ1-2; 7 bases line up with TRBD1. This receptor was taken from an adult who received the AZD1222 COVID-19 vaccine. The specimen was peripheral blood, collected 28 days after the second AZD1222 dose. CDR3 region: CSVERDSRYGYTF. In nucleotides, the CDR3 is TGCAGCGTTGAAAGGGACAGCCGCTATGGCTACACCTTC.